This TCR beta chain was sequenced in a study of siplizumab effects on memory and regulatory T cells. The table came from immunoSEQ multiplex PCR; TCRdb's copy has only in-frame clones and leaves some out. The sample comprises roughly 92,000 clones, 85% to 95% of which are singletons, and around 0.3% rests with the top ten. Germline V gene lookup returns CDR1 MNHNS and CDR2 SASEGT. J gave up 0 bases and V 11 bases, and 11 bases lay outside the gene matches. CDR3 length equals 15 residues. Overall study results and limits: Naive T cells were seen as more diverse than memory cells and as major alloresponse contributors. The suppressive capacity of proliferating Tregs from siplizumab cultures remained unconfirmed.

Of note for this clone: The antigen remains undetermined.

The chain carries TRBV6-1 and TRBJ2-7, with 9 bases lining up with TRBD1. This sequence originates from a human donor in good health. The sample taken for sequencing was non-Treg CD4+ T cells sorted from blood. The CDR3 loop reads CAAQTGTGISYEQYF. The CDR3 DNA reads TGTGCCGCACAAACCGGGACAGGGATCTCCTACGAGCAGTACTTC.